The TCR beta chain described here comes from a study of response to subunit inactivated influenza vaccine. Germline V gives CDR1 LGHDT, CDR2 YNNKEL (reference sequence). V shed 5 bases and J 7 bases; nucleotides not matched to a gene: 7. There are 14 residues in the CDR3. MiXCR, applied by TCRdb to the RT-PCR reads, yields one record per CDR3 protein. The repertoire holds some 180,000 distinct CDR3 sequences, around 8.8% seen once, with 11% in the top ten. The receptor was derived from a man aged 50 to 59 who received an inactivated influenza vaccine. The sample here was non-naive T cells sorted from PBMCs, taken on the day of vaccination. The genes are TRBV3-1 and TRBJ1-1; 10 bases agree with TRBD1. CDR3: CASSEGQGTSEAFF. In DNA, the CDR3 is TGTGCCAGCAGCGAGGGACAGGGGACCAGTGAAGCTTTCTTT.